These 2 T cell receptor beta chains share one sample of origin, sequenced in a study of graft-versus-host responses after intestinal transplantation. TCRdb's table, derived via immunoSEQ multiplex PCR, lists solely in-frame clones and lacks some. The table has roughly 14,000 clones, 29% seen once. This specimen was alloreactive CD4+ T cells from a mixed lymphocyte reaction culture, taken before intestinal transplant. Stated subset: CFSE-low proliferating T cells sorted from roughly six-day pre-transplant mixed lymphocyte reaction (GvH or HvG direction). The receptors stem from a human patient who received an intestinal transplant.

DNA for the CDR3: TGTGCCAGCGGCACAGTTGGTGGTGTTAGGACCTACGAGCAGTACTTC. Protein: CASGTVGGVRTYEQYF. V usage is TRBV28 and J usage is TRBJ2-7; D is unclear. Trimming shortened V by 8 bases and J by 2 bases, and 22 bases separated the two germline ends. The germline gives CDR1 MDHEN, CDR2 SYDVKM. The CDR3 is 16 residues long.

This clone was recorded a few times. The chain combines TRBV7-6 with TRBJ1-5; D gene uncertain. V lost 3 bases, J lost 3 bases, and 6 bases lay in between. Germline V lookup: CDR1 SGHVS, CDR2 FNYEAQ. The CDR3 totals 13 residues. CDR3 protein: CASSFRFNQPQHF. In nucleotides, the CDR3 is TGTGCCAGCAGCTTTAGATTCAATCAGCCCCAGCATTTT.